This T cell receptor (beta chain) originates from a study of blood T cell repertoires in COVID-19. Background on the study: Donors in the United States, Italy and Spain gave samples during acute or convalescent COVID-19. PBMCs, B-cell-depleted T cells, or T cells were the source of the cDNA or gDNA that made up the material.

This clone appeared a few times. Per germline, CDR1 SGHRS and CDR2 YFSETQ. This CDR3 is 13 amino acids long. V lost 5 bases to trimming and J lost 0 bases, with 8 bases between them. Authors' methods: How many nucleated cells were present was estimated from reference gene primer amplification. Profiling relied on immunoSEQ multiplex PCR, and the TCRdb table lists in-frame clones only, not all of them. The D gene and trimming were derived from the DNA, and the V and J assignments and clone size from that table. The sample holds 260,000 or so clones; approximately 86% are singletons and the top ten take 9.4%.

The sequence derives from a man between 18 and 35 years old with active or convalescent COVID-19. The sequenced sample was peripheral blood. The chain combines TRBV5-1 with TRBJ1-1; no definite D call. Here the CDR3 reads CASRKEVNTEAFF. The CDR3 nucleotides read TGCGCCAGCAGGAAGGAGGTGAACACTGAAGCTTTCTTT.